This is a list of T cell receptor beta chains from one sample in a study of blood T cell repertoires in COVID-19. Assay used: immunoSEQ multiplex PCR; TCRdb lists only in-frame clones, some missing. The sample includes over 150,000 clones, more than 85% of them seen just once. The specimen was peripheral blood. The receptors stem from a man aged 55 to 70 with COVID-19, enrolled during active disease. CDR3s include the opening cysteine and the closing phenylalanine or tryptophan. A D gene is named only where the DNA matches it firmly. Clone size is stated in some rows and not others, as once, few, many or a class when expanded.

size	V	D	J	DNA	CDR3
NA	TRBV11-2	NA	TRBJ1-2	TGTGCCAGCAGCTTAGACTACACATGGGGAGGGGAAAACTATGGCTACACCTTC	CASSLDYTWGGENYGYTF
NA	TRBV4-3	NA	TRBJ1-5	TGCGCCAGCAGCCAAGAAATACCCAACAGTATGGGTGTAGGTCAGCCCCAGCATTTT	CASSQEIPNSMGVGQPQHF
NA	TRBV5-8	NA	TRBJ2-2	TGTGCCAGCACGTTCAGGGGGAACACCGGGGAGCTGTTTTTT	CASTFRGNTGELFF
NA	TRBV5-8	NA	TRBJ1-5	TGTGCCAGCAGACCGGATCAGCCCCAGCATTTT	CASRPDQPQHF
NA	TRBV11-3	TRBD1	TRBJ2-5	TGTGCCAGCAGCTTAGGCTGGACAGGGGGGACCCAGTACTTC	CASSLGWTGGTQYF
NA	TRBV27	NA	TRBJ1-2	TGTGCCAGCAGTTTTGACAGTAACTATGGCTACACCTTC	CASSFDSNYGYTF
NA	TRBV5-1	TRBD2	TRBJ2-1	TGCGCCAGCAGCGGAACTAGCGGGGCCTGGGTTCCGTTCTTC	CASSGTSGAWVPFF
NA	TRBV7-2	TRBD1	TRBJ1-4	TGTGCCAGCAGCTTCAGGGGGCTTGGGCAAACTAATGAAAAACTGTTTTTT	CASSFRGLGQTNEKLFF
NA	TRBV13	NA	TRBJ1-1	TGTGCCAGCAGCGAGGGAGGTAAAGCTTTCTTT	CASSEGGKAFF
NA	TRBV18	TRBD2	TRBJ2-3	TGTGCCAGCTCTACTAGCGGGGTGGGTACAGATACGCAGTATTTT	CASSTSGVGTDTQYF
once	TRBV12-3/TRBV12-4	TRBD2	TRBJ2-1	TGTGCCAGCAGTTTATTTGCGGGAGATGAGCAGTTCTTC	CASSLFAGDEQFF
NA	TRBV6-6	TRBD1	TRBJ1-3	TGTGCCAGCAAGACAGGGGCTCCCGGAAACACCATATATTTT	CASKTGAPGNTIYF
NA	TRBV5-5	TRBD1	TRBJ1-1	TGTGCCAGCCGAGGATTTGGCAGGGGGCCGAACACTGAAGCTTTCTTT	CASRGFGRGPNTEAFF
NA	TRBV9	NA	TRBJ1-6	TGTGCCAGCAGCGTGACCCTTCGGTCGGACAGCAATAATTCACCCCTCCACTTT	CASSVTLRSDSNNSPLHF
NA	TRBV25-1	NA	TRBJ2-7	TGTGCCAGCAGTGAATTCGGCAGGGAATCCGAGCAGTACTTC	CASSEFGRESEQYF
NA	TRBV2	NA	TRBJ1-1	TGTGCCAGCAGCCAGATTGAAGCTTTCTTT	CASSQIEAFF
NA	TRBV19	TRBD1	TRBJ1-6	TGTGCCAGTAGTACAGGGGGAGCGACACCCCTCCACTTT	CASSTGGATPLHF
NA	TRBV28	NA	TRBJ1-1	TGTGCCAGCAGTTTAGGGCAGAACACTGAAGCTTTCTTT	CASSLGQNTEAFF
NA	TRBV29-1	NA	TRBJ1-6	TGCAGCGTTGATGCAGGGCCGGATAATTCACCCCTCCACTTT	CSVDAGPDNSPLHF
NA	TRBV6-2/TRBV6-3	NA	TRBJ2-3	TGTGCCAGCAGTCCCCGGTTTGGACAGACAGATACGCAGTATTTT	CASSPRFGQTDTQYF
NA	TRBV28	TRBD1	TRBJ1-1	TGTGCCAGCAGTTTACAGGGGGAAATAAACACTGAAGCTTTCTTT	CASSLQGEINTEAFF
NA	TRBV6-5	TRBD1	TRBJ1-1	TGTGCCAGCGGATCCGGGACAGGGAGGCCTGAAGCTTTCTTT	CASGSGTGRPEAFF
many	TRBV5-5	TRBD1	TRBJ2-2	TGTGCCAGCAGCTTGCCGACAGGGGGCACCGGGGAGCTGTTTTTT	CASSLPTGGTGELFF
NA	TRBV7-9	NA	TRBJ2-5	TGTGCCAGCAGCTCGGCCCCGGGAGCCCAAGAGACCCAGTACTTC	CASSSAPGAQETQYF
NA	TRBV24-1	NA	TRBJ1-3	TGTGCCACCAGTGCGGGGGGTCGGAACACCATATATTTT	CATSAGGRNTIYF
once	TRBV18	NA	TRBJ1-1	TGTGCCAGCTCACCTAGTACATTGATCACAGAAAGACTGAACACTGAAGCTTTCTTT	CASSPSTLITERLNTEAFF
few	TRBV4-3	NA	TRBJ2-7	TGCGCCAGCAGCCAAGCGGCAGGGGTCTCCTACGAGCAGTACTTC	CASSQAAGVSYEQYF
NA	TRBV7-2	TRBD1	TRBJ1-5	TGTGCCAGCAGCCCGGACAGGGGGCTGGAGCAGCCCCAGCATTTT	CASSPDRGLEQPQHF